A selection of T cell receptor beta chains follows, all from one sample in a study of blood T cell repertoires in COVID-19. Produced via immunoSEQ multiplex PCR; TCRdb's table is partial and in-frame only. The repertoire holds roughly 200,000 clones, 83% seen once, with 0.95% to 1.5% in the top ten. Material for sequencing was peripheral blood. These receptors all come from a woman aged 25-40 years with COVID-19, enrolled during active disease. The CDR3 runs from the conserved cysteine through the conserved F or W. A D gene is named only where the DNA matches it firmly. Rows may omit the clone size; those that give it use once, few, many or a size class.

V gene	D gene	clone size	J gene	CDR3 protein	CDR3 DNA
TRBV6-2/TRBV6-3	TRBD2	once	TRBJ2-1	CASSSTSGRPSYNEQFF	TGTGCCAGCAGTTCGACCAGCGGGAGACCCTCCTACAATGAGCAGTTCTTC
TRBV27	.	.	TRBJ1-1	CASSFRGGYGNTEAFF	TGTGCCAGCAGTTTCAGGGGCGGATATGGGAACACTGAAGCTTTCTTT
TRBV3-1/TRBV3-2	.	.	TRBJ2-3	CASSRHPGVPDTQYF	TGTGCCAGCAGCCGCCACCCCGGGGTGCCAGATACGCAGTATTTT
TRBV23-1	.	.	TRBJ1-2	CASRQGRGYTF	TGCGCCAGCAGACAGGGACGAGGCTACACCTTC
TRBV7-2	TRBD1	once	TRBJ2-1	CASRTGTADNEQFF	TGTGCCAGCAGGACCGGGACAGCGGACAATGAGCAGTTCTTC
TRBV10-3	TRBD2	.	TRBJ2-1	CAISVIAGDNEQFF	TGTGCCATCAGTGTCATAGCGGGAGACAATGAGCAGTTCTTC
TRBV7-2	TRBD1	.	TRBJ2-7	CASSQGQTLQYF	TGTGCCAGCAGCCAGGGACAGACACTGCAGTACTTC
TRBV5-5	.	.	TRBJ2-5	CASSNPGTQETQYF	TGTGCCAGCAGTAATCCGGGAACCCAAGAGACCCAGTACTTC
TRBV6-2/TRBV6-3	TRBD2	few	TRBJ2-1	CASSRGLAGGDNEQFF	TGTGCCAGCAGTCGGGGACTAGCGGGGGGCGACAATGAGCAGTTCTTC
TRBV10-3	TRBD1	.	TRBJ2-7	CAISVPIGTGNYEQYF	TGTGCCATCAGTGTCCCGATTGGGACAGGGAACTACGAGCAGTACTTC
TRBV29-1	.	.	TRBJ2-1	CSVERKGPLEQFF	TGCAGCGTTGAGAGAAAGGGGCCGTTAGAGCAGTTCTTC
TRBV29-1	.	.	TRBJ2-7	CSVGAGEGYEQYF	TGCAGCGTTGGAGCAGGGGAGGGCTACGAGCAGTACTTC
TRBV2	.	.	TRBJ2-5	CATGLGQRQETQYF	TGTGCCACCGGGCTAGGACAGAGACAAGAGACCCAGTACTTC
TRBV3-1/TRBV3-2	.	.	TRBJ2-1	CASSLGGVTYNEQFF	TGTGCCAGCAGCCTAGGCGGGGTCACCTACAATGAGCAGTTCTTC
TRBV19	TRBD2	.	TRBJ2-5	CASSTGTSRETQYF	TGTGCCAGTAGTACAGGGACTAGCCGTGAGACCCAGTACTTC
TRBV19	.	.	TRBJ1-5	CASRAGAENQPQHF	TGTGCCAGTAGGGCAGGGGCGGAGAATCAGCCCCAGCATTTT
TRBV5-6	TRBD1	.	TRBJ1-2	CASSRRRQGDGYGYTF	TGTGCCAGCAGCCGTCGACGACAGGGCGACGGGTATGGCTACACCTTC
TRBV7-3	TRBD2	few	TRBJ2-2	CASSSNQRGGPGELFF	TGTGCCAGCAGCTCGAACCAGCGGGGGGGCCCCGGGGAGCTGTTTTTT
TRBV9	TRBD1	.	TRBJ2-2	CASSPQGVDRGPLFF	TGTGCCAGCAGCCCCCAAGGTGTGGACAGGGGGCCGCTGTTTTTT